Listed below are T cell receptor beta chains from one sample, sequenced in a study of T cell changes during pregnancy in multiple sclerosis. Assay: immunoSEQ multiplex PCR; the TCRdb copy retains only in-frame clones and omits some. The sample records 65,000 to 95,000 clones, 94% being singletons. The sample in question was peripheral blood, obtained in the second trimester of pregnancy. The receptor source for this set is a female donor in good health, enrolled as a control in a pregnancy study. Each CDR3 is given with its conserved first and last residue. D genes are given only for firm matches. The size entry is marked missing in some rows and otherwise reads once, few, many or a size class.

d_call: TRBD1
j_call: TRBJ1-5
clone_size: -
v_call: TRBV19
cdr3_aa: CASSGTGNQPQHF
cdr3_nt: TGTGCCAGTAGTGGGACAGGGAATCAGCCCCAGCATTTT

d_call: -
j_call: TRBJ2-3
clone_size: -
v_call: TRBV19
cdr3_aa: CASSSSPPRVRQYF
cdr3_nt: TGTGCCAGTAGTTCTTCCCCTCCCCGGGTGAGGCAGTATTTT

d_call: TRBD2
j_call: TRBJ2-1
clone_size: -
v_call: TRBV5-4
cdr3_aa: CASSLSSVGRGLGNEQFF
cdr3_nt: TGTGCCAGCAGCTTGTCCTCCGTGGGCCGAGGACTAGGTAATGAGCAGTTCTTC

d_call: -
j_call: TRBJ2-5
clone_size: -
v_call: TRBV5-1
cdr3_aa: CASSPGVQETQYF
cdr3_nt: TGCGCCAGCAGCCCGGGAGTTCAAGAGACCCAGTACTTC

d_call: -
j_call: TRBJ2-7
clone_size: -
v_call: TRBV29-1
cdr3_aa: CSVGDSPLEQYF
cdr3_nt: TGCAGCGTTGGTGACAGTCCCCTCGAGCAGTACTTC

d_call: TRBD2
j_call: TRBJ2-1
clone_size: -
v_call: TRBV27
cdr3_aa: CASSGLAGGPHEQFF
cdr3_nt: TGTGCCAGCAGTGGACTAGCGGGAGGGCCTCATGAGCAGTTCTTC

d_call: TRBD1
j_call: TRBJ2-1
clone_size: -
v_call: TRBV6-6
cdr3_aa: CASRDRDRGSHEQFF
cdr3_nt: TGTGCCAGCAGGGACCGGGACAGGGGGAGCCATGAGCAGTTCTTC

d_call: -
j_call: TRBJ2-1
clone_size: -
v_call: TRBV5-1
cdr3_aa: CASSLGQGNEQFF
cdr3_nt: TGCGCCAGCAGCTTGGGGCAGGGCAATGAGCAGTTCTTC

d_call: -
j_call: TRBJ2-3
clone_size: -
v_call: TRBV7-9
cdr3_aa: CASSLGRAADTQYF
cdr3_nt: TGTGCCAGCAGCTTAGGCAGGGCCGCAGATACGCAGTATTTT

d_call: -
j_call: TRBJ2-7
clone_size: once
v_call: TRBV5-1
cdr3_aa: CASSLLTGGTYEQYF
cdr3_nt: TGCGCCAGCAGCTTATTGACCGGGGGTACCTACGAGCAGTACTTC

d_call: TRBD2
j_call: TRBJ2-3
clone_size: -
v_call: TRBV29-1
cdr3_aa: CSISGHGTSGSTDTQYF
cdr3_nt: TGCAGCATTAGCGGACACGGGACTAGCGGGAGCACAGATACGCAGTATTTT

d_call: TRBD2
j_call: TRBJ2-1
clone_size: -
v_call: TRBV5-1
cdr3_aa: CASRFGERGSYNEQFF
cdr3_nt: TGCGCCAGCAGGTTCGGGGAGCGGGGTTCCTACAATGAGCAGTTCTTC

d_call: TRBD1
j_call: TRBJ2-5
clone_size: -
v_call: TRBV5-1
cdr3_aa: CASSFGQGAPRGETQYF
cdr3_nt: TGCGCCAGCAGCTTCGGACAGGGCGCTCCCCGTGGGGAGACCCAGTACTTC

d_call: -
j_call: TRBJ1-5
clone_size: -
v_call: TRBV28
cdr3_aa: CASSLRAGSPPQHF
cdr3_nt: TGTGCCAGCAGTTTGAGGGCAGGATCCCCGCCCCAGCATTTT

d_call: -
j_call: TRBJ1-5
clone_size: -
v_call: TRBV7-6
cdr3_aa: CASSAGANQPQHF
cdr3_nt: TGTGCCAGCAGCGCGGGAGCTAATCAGCCCCAGCATTTT

d_call: TRBD2
j_call: TRBJ2-2
clone_size: -
v_call: TRBV5-1
cdr3_aa: CASSLELLERGTGELFF
cdr3_nt: TGCGCCAGCAGCTTGGAACTCTTGGAGCGGGGCACCGGGGAGCTGTTTTTT

d_call: TRBD1
j_call: TRBJ2-1
clone_size: -
v_call: TRBV29-1
cdr3_aa: CSIRRDRGINEQFF
cdr3_nt: TGCAGCATCAGGCGGGACAGGGGGATCAATGAGCAGTTCTTC

d_call: -
j_call: TRBJ2-7
clone_size: -
v_call: TRBV28
cdr3_aa: CASSPRRGEQYF
cdr3_nt: TGTGCCAGCAGCCCCAGGCGTGGCGAGCAGTACTTC

d_call: -
j_call: TRBJ2-7
clone_size: -
v_call: TRBV6-1
cdr3_aa: CASSEVPGSSYEQYF
cdr3_nt: TGTGCCAGCAGTGAAGTTCCGGGATCCTCCTACGAGCAGTACTTC

d_call: TRBD1
j_call: TRBJ2-1
clone_size: -
v_call: TRBV7-8
cdr3_aa: CASSSEPQGVSHEQFF
cdr3_nt: TGTGCCAGCAGCTCCGAACCACAGGGGGTAAGCCATGAGCAGTTCTTC

d_call: TRBD2
j_call: TRBJ2-7
clone_size: once
v_call: TRBV28
cdr3_aa: CASSFSMASGIWRAYEQYF
cdr3_nt: TGTGCCAGCAGTTTTAGTATGGCTAGCGGGATTTGGCGAGCCTACGAGCAGTACTTC

d_call: -
j_call: TRBJ2-1
clone_size: -
v_call: TRBV7-9
cdr3_aa: CASNRDNNNEQFF
cdr3_nt: TGTGCCAGTAACCGGGACAATAACAATGAGCAGTTCTTC

d_call: -
j_call: TRBJ2-6
clone_size: -
v_call: TRBV2
cdr3_aa: CASSQNSGANVLTF
cdr3_nt: TGTGCCAGCAGTCAAAACTCTGGGGCCAACGTCCTGACTTTC

d_call: -
j_call: TRBJ1-1
clone_size: -
v_call: TRBV5-4
cdr3_aa: CASSLLSQADRAFF
cdr3_nt: TGTGCCAGCAGCTTACTTTCACAGGCCGATAGAGCTTTCTTT

d_call: -
j_call: TRBJ1-5
clone_size: once
v_call: TRBV2
cdr3_aa: CASSSPSYKSNQPQHF
cdr3_nt: TGTGCCAGCAGTTCCCCTAGTTATAAAAGCAATCAGCCCCAGCATTTT